This T cell receptor beta chain was identified during a study of cytomegalovirus exposure and HLA in healthy donors. Remarks on this clone: The antigen is undetermined.

Broader study findings: Researchers catalogued approximately 170 TCR beta chains as cytomegalovirus-associated. The tendency of first-cohort TCR clusters to co-occur in the 120 or so validation repertoires emerged from a later analysis.

Some clones are missing from TCRdb's copy, which holds only in-frame ones; the method was immunoSEQ multiplex PCR. This sample has 100,000 or so clones; approximately 90% occur once, and the top ten carry 3% to 4%. Trimming left V 7 bases short and J 2 bases short, with 5 bases between. Germline assignment: CDR1 WSHSY and CDR2 SAAADI. This CDR3 is built from 11 residues. Donors were drawn from the approximately 110-subject validation cohort, separate from the roughly 700-subject first cohort. The sequenced material came from PBMCs. The chain uses TRBV10-2 and TRBJ1-2; D ambiguous. This sequence originates from a woman aged 18-29 years in good health and CMV-seropositive. The CDR3 coding sequence is TGCGCCAGCAACGGGAACTATGGCTACACCTTC. The encoded protein is CASNGNYGYTF.